Listed here is a single TCR beta chain. The antigen remains unidentified. There are 17 residues in the CDR3. V was pared by 5 bases and J by 2 bases, with 12 bases of the junction left unmatched. Germline V lookup: CDR1 SGHTA, CDR2 FQGNSA. The entry originates in a study of T cell responses to AZD1222 COVID-19 vaccine. Findings and caveats of the study: Spike-specific TCR breadth and depth rose after two AZD1222 doses. Females outnumbered males among donors, who were mostly white British; clonal diversity was possibly underestimated.

Here immunoSEQ multiplex PCR was the method, and the copy in TCRdb shows in-frame clones only, minus some. In the table there are approximately 120,000 clones, roughly 85% of which are singletons. Investigators merged groups given second doses at roughly 4 or roughly 12 weeks. The chain recombines TRBV7-2 with TRBJ1-3; 7 positions match TRBD1. The sequence derives from an adult who received the AZD1222 COVID-19 vaccine. Sequenced material: peripheral blood, taken 28 days after the second AZD1222 dose. CDR3 region: CASSLLGTASPGNTIYF. As DNA, the CDR3 is TGTGCCAGCAGCCTTTTAGGGACAGCCTCACCTGGAAACACCATATATTTT.